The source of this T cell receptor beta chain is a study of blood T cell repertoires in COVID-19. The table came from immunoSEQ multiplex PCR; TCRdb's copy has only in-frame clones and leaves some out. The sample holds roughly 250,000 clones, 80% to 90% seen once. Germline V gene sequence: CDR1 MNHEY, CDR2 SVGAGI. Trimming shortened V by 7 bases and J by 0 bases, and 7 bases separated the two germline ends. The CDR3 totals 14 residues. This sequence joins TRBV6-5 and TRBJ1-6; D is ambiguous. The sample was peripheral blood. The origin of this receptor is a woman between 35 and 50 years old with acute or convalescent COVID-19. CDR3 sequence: CASIPSSYNSPLHF. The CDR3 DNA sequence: TGTGCCAGCATCCCGAGCTCCTATAATTCACCCCTCCACTTT.